This T cell receptor beta chain is from a study of human T cells and chemical hapten exposure. On the study more broadly: Patch tests put 0.01% DPC on the upper back, read at 6 days. The study enrolled mostly female patients with alopecia areata, totalis or universalis.

In the original workflow: A typical sample had roughly 96,000 TCRs, with roughly 23,224 to 700,000 overall. TCRdb re-analysed the RACE reads in MiXCR, keeping a single row per CDR3 protein. The V and J calls shown here were made by TCRdb, not taken from the authors' results. The sample lists approximately 30,000 distinct CDR3 sequences; 5.8% were seen once. Germline CDR1 and CDR2: SGHRS and YFSETQ. V shed 4 bases and J shed 3 bases, with 16 bases lying between them. This CDR3 is 15 amino acids long. Time point here: patch test 3, about 24 weeks after DPC sensitization. The treatment was: therapeutic diphenylcyclopropenone sensitization with weekly scalp DPC. This clonotype was detected ten times or more.

The material was whole blood, obtained in connection with sensitization to the hapten diphenylcyclopropenone (DPC). The receptor was isolated from a man aged 25 to 45 with alopecia areata. Some clones in this sample may be carry-over from other donors' samples. The rearrangement uses TRBV5-1 and TRBJ2-5, with a weak D call TRBD1 (5 bases). CDR3: CASSLQGGWKETQYF. CDR3 DNA sequence: TGCGCCAGCAGCCTCCAGGGTGGCTGGAAAGAGACCCAGTACTTC. The full variable domain, with the rest looked up from reference TRBV5-1 and TRBJ2-5, is KAGVTQTPRYLIKTRGQQVTLSCSPISGHRSVSWYQQTPGQGLQFLFEYFSETQRNKGNFPGRFSGRQFSNSRSEMNVSTLELGDSALYLCASSLQGGWKETQYFGPGTRLLVL.